This T cell receptor beta chain was retrieved from a study of glioma-infiltrating T cells after dendritic cell vaccination. Study-level results: Estimated pretreatment TIL content predicted outcome after dendritic cell vaccination.

Primers: 60 V beta forward and 13 J beta reverse. The method was immunoSEQ multiplex PCR; TCRdb's version includes in-frame clones alone and lacks a portion of them. The sample yields roughly 100,000 clones, 90% seen once. As for this clone: Its antigen remains unidentified.

Described time point: after dendritic cell vaccination, including at tumor progression/relapse. The CDR3 covers 18 residues. The V gene's germline CDR1 is SGHRS and CDR2 YFSETQ. V trimming: 0 bases; J trimming: 0 bases; junction bases outside the gene matches: 9. Sequences were derived from blood, sampled after dendritic cell vaccination. The chain carries TRBV5-1 and TRBJ2-1, with 7 bases that match TRBD2. This clonotype was sampled from a human donor with glioblastoma. This CDR3 is CASSLGLQRTSSYNEQFF. CDR3 in DNA: TGCGCCAGCAGCTTGGGACTCCAGCGGACTAGCTCCTACAATGAGCAGTTCTTC.